The clone carrying this T cell receptor beta chain was recorded at least ten times. Its antigen remains unidentified. The record originates from a study of early T cells in non-severe SARS-CoV-2 infection. Study as a whole: From unsorted whole blood, bulk RNA was sequenced, and the chains remained unpaired. Study-wide results and limits: Matches to VDJdb favored anti-spike CD8 responses and missed private and CD4 specificities.

The ends lost 7 bases at V and 6 bases at J; junction bases unmatched: 7. CDR3 length: 12 amino acids. Germline V CDR1 and CDR2: GTSNPN, SVGIG (reference sequence). Individual cDNA molecules were tagged with unique molecular identifiers. A single record per CDR3 protein comes from TCRdb applying MiXCR to the 5' RACE reads. The sample has tens of thousands of distinct CDR3 sequences, around an eighth seen once. Material for sequencing was whole blood. The V and J genes are TRBV30 and TRBJ1-1; 8 nucleotides align to TRBD1. This sequence was found in an adult who was a healthcare worker with PCR-confirmed SARS-CoV-2 infection or an uninfected control (not recorded which). The CDR3 region is CASDRGMSEAFF. The CDR3, as DNA: TGTGCCTCTGACAGGGGTATGTCTGAAGCTTTCTTT.